These 5 T cell receptor beta chains share one sample of origin, sequenced in a study of blood T cell repertoires in COVID-19. Sequencing used immunoSEQ multiplex PCR; TCRdb keeps in-frame clones, though not all of them. The sample shows roughly 200,000 clones, around 85% of them seen only once. Sequencing used peripheral blood. These receptors came from a man aged 55 to 69 with acute or convalescent COVID-19.

This chain uses TRBV7-8 with TRBJ1-5; 7 bases align to TRBD1. CDR1 and CDR2 from the germline V gene are SGHVS and FQNEAQ. This CDR3 spans 17 amino acids. V shed 4 bases and J 0 bases; nucleotides not matched to a gene: 9. CDR3 DNA: TGTGCCAGCAGCTCCCCTCCGGGGACAGATAGCAATCAGCCCCAGCATTTT. Its translation is CASSSPPGTDSNQPQHF.

The chain couples TRBV27 to TRBJ2-3; D unresolved. The CDR3 covers 13 residues. The germline V and J ends were trimmed by 2 bases and 5 bases, with 8 bases remaining between them. Germline loops: CDR1 MNHEY, CDR2 SMNVEV (reference sequence). This CDR3 reads CASSLTTGDTQYF. CDR3 DNA: TGTGCCAGCAGTTTAACTACTGGAGATACGCAGTATTTT.

This clone occurred a few times. The J gene is TRBJ1-6, the V gene TRBV5-1; weak D call: TRBD1 (6 bases). There are 17 residues in the CDR3. The V end lost 0 bases, the J end lost 0 bases, and 10 bases lay between the germline ends. Germline CDR1 is SGHRS and CDR2 is YFSETQ. The CDR3 is CASSLADRSSYNSPLHF. In nucleotides, the CDR3 is TGCGCCAGCAGCTTGGCCGACAGGAGCTCCTATAATTCACCCCTCCACTTT.

In its sample, this clone was seen once. V gene TRBV6-5 combines with J gene TRBJ1-1, with D unclear. This CDR3 is built from 15 residues. V was trimmed by 2 bases and J by 0 bases, leaving 10 bases between them. Germline CDR1 is MNHEY and CDR2 is SVGAGI. The CDR3 loop reads CASSYGRVLNTEAFF. The CDR3 bases are TGTGCCAGCAGTTACGGGCGGGTACTGAACACTGAAGCTTTCTTT.

V gene TRBV5-4 combines with J gene TRBJ2-2; 9 bases line up with TRBD2. With V trimmed by 7 bases and J by 4 bases, 8 bases remained unmatched. Per the germline V gene, CDR1 is SGHNT and CDR2 is YYREEE (reference sequence). The CDR3 length is 15 residues. CDR3 amino acids: CASGLGLASTGELFF. The CDR3 coding sequence is TGTGCCAGCGGACTGGGACTAGCCTCCACCGGGGAGCTGTTTTTT.